The 17 T cell receptor beta chains reported below all come from one sample, sequenced in a study of blood T cell repertoires in COVID-19. The repertoire was sequenced with immunoSEQ multiplex PCR; TCRdb's copy has only in-frame clones and lacks some. The table includes 300,000 or so clones, approximately 89% detected once. The sequencing sample was made of peripheral blood. These receptor sequences come from a woman under 40 with COVID-19, enrolled during active disease.

This clone was seen a few times. This rearrangement joins TRBV11-2 to TRBJ1-1; D unclear. Germline V gene sequence: CDR1 SGHAT, CDR2 FQNNGV. V lost 0 bases and J lost 11, with 13 bases in between. The CDR3 totals 13 residues. The CDR3 loop is CASSLDGSQSAFF. CDR3 in DNA: TGTGCCAGCAGCTTAGATGGCTCGCAGTCGGCTTTCTTT.

This clone was counted once. The chain uses TRBV19 and TRBJ1-2; TRBD1 aligns across 9 bases. In germline, CDR1 is LNHDA, CDR2 SQIVND (reference sequence). The CDR3 covers 15 residues. V trimming: 7 bases; J trimming: 4 bases; junction bases outside the gene matches: 10. CDR3 loop: CASTPGGTGSYGYTF. CDR3 DNA: TGTGCCAGTACCCCTGGGGGGACAGGGTCCTATGGCTACACCTTC. Supplemented by reference TRBV19 and TRBJ1-2, the full variable domain reads DGGITQSPKYLFRKEGQNVTLSCEQNLNHDAMYWYRQDPGQGLRLIYYSQIVNDFQKGDIAEGYSVSREKKESFPLTVTSAQKNPTAFYLCASTPGGTGSYGYTFGSGTRLTVV.

V and J are TRBV2 and TRBJ2-3, with 8 positions matching TRBD2. Trimming cost V 5 bases and J 3 bases; bases outside gene matches: 7. Germline V gene sequence: CDR1 SNHLY, CDR2 FYNNEI. The CDR3 has 15 amino acids. CDR3 in amino acids: CASSLRGGSTDTQYF. The CDR3 DNA reads as TGTGCCAGCAGTCTCCGGGGGGGGTCGACAGATACGCAGTATTTT.

This clone turned up a few times. The chain links TRBV29-1 to TRBJ2-1; TRBD2 aligns across 13 bases. The CDR3 spans 12 residues. Per germline, CDR1 SQVTM and CDR2 ANQGSEA. Losses at the gene ends were 5 bases for V and 15 bases for J; bases not matched to a gene: 7. The CDR3 sequence is CSVRTSGSVWFF. Written as DNA, the CDR3 is TGCAGCGTTAGGACTAGCGGGAGTGTATGGTTCTTC.

The genes are TRBV5-5 and TRBJ2-1, with 10 positions matching TRBD1. CDR1 is SGHKS and CDR2 is YYEKEE in the germline V gene (reference sequence). This CDR3 region has 15 residues. Trimming took 4 bases from V and 8 from J; bases not matched to a gene: 9. The CDR3 DNA is TGTGCCAGCAGCCAATCCGGGACAGGGGTTGATGAGCAGTTCTTC. Encoded protein: CASSQSGTGVDEQFF.

CDR3 sequence reads: CASSLGLAGTNTGELFF. In DNA form, the CDR3 reads TGTGCCAGCTCATTGGGACTAGCGGGAACGAACACCGGGGAGCTGTTTTTT. The chain is built from TRBV3-1 (or the pseudogene TRBV3-2) and TRBJ2-2; 13 nucleotides align to TRBD2. The CDR3 is 17 residues long. Germline assignment: CDR1 LGHDT and CDR2 YNNKEL (reference sequence). V shed 8 bases and J 0 bases; nucleotides not matched to a gene: 6.

As for this clone: The same CDR3 also results from other DNA sequences found in this sample. The V call is TRBV7-9, the J call TRBJ1-1, with D unclear. Trimming cost V 5 bases and J 4 bases, with 11 bases left between them. This CDR3 has 13 amino acids. CDR1 is SEHNR, CDR2 FQNEAQ, per germline (reference sequence). The CDR3 bases are TGTGCCAGCAGCCCGACGGGAAGCACTGAAGCTTTCTTT. This sequence encodes CASSPTGSTEAFF.

This clone was seen a few times. The chain couples TRBV21-1 to TRBJ2-2; the table's D gene call, TRBD1, was not cross checked with the DNA. TRBV21-1 is marked as a pseudogene. CDR3 length equals 18 residues. The CDR3 loop is CASSKGDRARANTGELFF. The DNA for the CDR3 is TGTGCCAGCAGCAAAGGGGACAGGGCCCGTGCGAACACCGGGGAGCTGTTTTTT.

V gene TRBV7-9 combines with J gene TRBJ1-1; D gene uncertain. CDR3 length: 14 amino acids. Deletions cut 1 base from V and 5 bases from J, with 11 bases between. Germline CDR1 is SEHNR and CDR2 is FQNEAQ (reference sequence). The CDR3: CASSLVGSRTEAFF. The CDR3 DNA is TGTGCCAGCAGCTTAGTGGGGAGTAGGACTGAAGCTTTCTTT.

V usage is TRBV9 and J usage is TRBJ2-4; 9 bases are a match to TRBD1. Germline V gene data show CDR1 as SGDLS and CDR2 as YYNGEE. CDR3 length equals 18 residues. With 4 bases clipped from V and 3 bases from J, the junction kept 14 bases outside the gene matches. The CDR3 DNA reads as TGTGCCAGCAGCCCATTCTCCGGGACAGGGAATGTCAAAAACATTCAGTACTTC. Translated: CASSPFSGTGNVKNIQYF. The variable domain in full, with the rest retrieved from reference TRBV9 and TRBJ2-4, is DSGVTQTPKHLITATGQRVTLRCSPRSGDLSVYWYQQSLDQGLQFLIQYYNGEERAKGNILERFSAQQFPDLHSELNLSSLELGDSALYFCASSPFSGTGNVKNIQYFGAGTRLSVL.

In its sample, this clone was seen once. The chain is built from TRBV5-5 and TRBJ1-1; no reliable D call. CDR1 SGHKS and CDR2 YYEKEE come from the germline V gene (reference sequence). The germline V and J ends were trimmed by 2 bases and 1 base, with 21 bases remaining between them. This CDR3 comprises 18 residues. In DNA form, the CDR3 reads TGTGCCAGCAGCTTCATTACCGCCCAGGAGGCGAGGAACACTGAAGCTTTCTTT. Protein product: CASSFITAQEARNTEAFF.

The genes are TRBV30 and TRBJ1-3; TRBD1 might be the D (6 bases). V lost 0 bases and J lost 1, with 7 bases in between. Per the germline V gene, CDR1 is GTSNPN and CDR2 is SVGIG (reference sequence). This CDR3 comprises 14 residues. In DNA form, the CDR3 reads TGTGCCTGGAGTGTAGGGGGTTCTGGAAACACCATATATTTT. It is translated as CAWSVGGSGNTIYF.

In this sample, this clone turned up a few times. J is TRBJ2-7 and V is TRBV18, with 7 bases that match TRBD2. CDR3 length: 14 amino acids. Germline V gene sequence: CDR1 KGHSH, CDR2 LQKENI. Trimming took 4 bases from V and 6 from J; bases not matched to a gene: 9. CDR3 in amino acids: CASSLGGSVTEQYF. The CDR3 DNA reads TGTGCCAGCTCACTTGGCGGGAGCGTGACCGAGCAGTACTTC. Filled out from reference TRBV18 and TRBJ2-7, the complete variable domain reads NAGVMQNPRHLVRRRGQEARLRCSPMKGHSHVYWYRQLPEEGLKFMVYLQKENIIDESGMPKERFSAEFPKEGPSILRIQQVVRGDSAAYFCASSLGGSVTEQYFGPGTRLTVT.

CDR3 DNA: TGTGCCAGCAGCCATGTAGCGGGAGGGCCTACCGGGGAGCTGTTTTTT. It yields the protein CASSHVAGGPTGELFF. The chain joins TRBV3-1 (or the pseudogene TRBV3-2) to TRBJ2-2; 11 bases line up with TRBD2. CDR3 length: 16 amino acids. Trimming took 3 bases from V and 5 from J; bases not matched to a gene: 5. The germline V gene has CDR1 LGHDT and CDR2 YNNKEL (reference sequence).

This chain joins TRBV13 and TRBJ2-3, with 12 bases that match TRBD2. The CDR3 length is 17 residues. Losses at the gene ends were 4 bases for V and 2 bases for J; bases not matched to a gene: 7. Germline CDR1 is PRHDT and CDR2 is FYEKMQ (reference sequence). Written as DNA, the CDR3 is TGTGCCAGCAGCTCCTCTAGCGGGAGGGCCTCCACAGATACGCAGTATTTT. Translated: CASSSSSGRASTDTQYF.

The chain uses TRBV6-6 and TRBJ1-5; D is uncertain. V gave up 6 bases and J gave up 1 base, with 7 bases separating them. The germline gives CDR1 MNHNY, CDR2 SVGAGI (reference sequence). The CDR3 is 13 amino acids. CDR3 sequence (DNA): TGTGCCAGCAGCAGATCGAGCAATCAGCCCCAGCATTTT. This sequence encodes CASSRSSNQPQHF.

This clone was detected a few times. This chain connects TRBV20-1 to TRBJ1-5; D call uncertain. Germline loops: CDR1 DFQATT, CDR2 SNEGSKA (reference sequence). The CDR3 spans 15 residues. V was shortened by 3 bases and J by 0 bases, with 12 bases between the two germline ends. Here the CDR3 reads CSASPSGFSNQPQHF. The DNA of the CDR3 is TGCAGTGCTAGTCCCAGCGGGTTTAGCAATCAGCCCCAGCATTTT.